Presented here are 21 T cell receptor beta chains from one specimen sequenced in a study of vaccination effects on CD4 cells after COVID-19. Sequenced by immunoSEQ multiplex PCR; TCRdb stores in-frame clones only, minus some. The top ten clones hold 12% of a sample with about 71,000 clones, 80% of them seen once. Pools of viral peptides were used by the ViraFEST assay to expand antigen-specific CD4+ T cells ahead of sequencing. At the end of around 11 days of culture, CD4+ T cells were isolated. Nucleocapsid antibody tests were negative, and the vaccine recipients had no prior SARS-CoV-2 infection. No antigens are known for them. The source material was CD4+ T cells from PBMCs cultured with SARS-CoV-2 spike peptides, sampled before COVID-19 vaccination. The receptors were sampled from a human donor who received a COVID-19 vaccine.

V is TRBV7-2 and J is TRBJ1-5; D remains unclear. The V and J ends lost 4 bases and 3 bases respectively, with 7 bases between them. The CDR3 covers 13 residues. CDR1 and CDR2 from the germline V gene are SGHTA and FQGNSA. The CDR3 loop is CASSSRTNQPQHF. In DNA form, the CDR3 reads TGTGCCAGCAGCTCGCGGACCAATCAGCCCCAGCATTTT.

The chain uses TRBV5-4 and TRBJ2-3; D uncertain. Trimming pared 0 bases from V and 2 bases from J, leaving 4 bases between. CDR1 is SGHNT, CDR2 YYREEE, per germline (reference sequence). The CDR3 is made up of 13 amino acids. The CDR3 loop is CASSLAFTDTQYF. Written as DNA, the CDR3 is TGTGCCAGCAGCTTGGCATTCACAGATACGCAGTATTTT.

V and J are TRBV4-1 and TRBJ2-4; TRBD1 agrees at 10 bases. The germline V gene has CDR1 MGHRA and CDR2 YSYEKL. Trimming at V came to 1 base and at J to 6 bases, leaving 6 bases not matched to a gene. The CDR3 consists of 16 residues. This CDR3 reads CASSQGRTGGINIQYF. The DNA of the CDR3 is TGCGCCAGCAGCCAAGGGCGGACAGGGGGAATAAACATTCAGTACTTC.

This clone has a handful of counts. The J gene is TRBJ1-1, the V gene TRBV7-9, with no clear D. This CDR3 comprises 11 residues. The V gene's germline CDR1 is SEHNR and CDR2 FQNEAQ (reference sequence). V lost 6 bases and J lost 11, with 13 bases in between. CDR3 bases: TGTGCCAGCAGTCCGAGTATGTCGGCTTTCTTT. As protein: CASSPSMSAFF.

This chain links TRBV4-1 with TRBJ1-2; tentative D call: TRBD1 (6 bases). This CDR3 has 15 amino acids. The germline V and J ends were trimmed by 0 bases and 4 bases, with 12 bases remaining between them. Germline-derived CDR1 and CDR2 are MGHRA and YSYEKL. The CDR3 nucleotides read TGCGCCAGCAGCCAAGACTCGGACAGCTTCTATGGCTACACCTTC. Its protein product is CASSQDSDSFYGYTF.

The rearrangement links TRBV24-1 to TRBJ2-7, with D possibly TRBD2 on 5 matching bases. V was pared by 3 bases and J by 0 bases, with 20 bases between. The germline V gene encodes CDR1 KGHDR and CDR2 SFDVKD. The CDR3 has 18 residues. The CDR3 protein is CATSDADFWSGSSYEQYV. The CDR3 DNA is TGTGCCACCAGTGATGCTGACTTTTGGAGCGGTAGCTCCTACGAGCAGTACGTC.

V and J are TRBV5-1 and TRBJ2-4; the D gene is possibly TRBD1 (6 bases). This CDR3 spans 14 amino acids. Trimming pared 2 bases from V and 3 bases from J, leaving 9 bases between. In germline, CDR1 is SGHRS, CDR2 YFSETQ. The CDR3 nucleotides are TGCGCCAGCAGCTTTTGGACAGACAAAAACATTCAGTACTTC. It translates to CASSFWTDKNIQYF. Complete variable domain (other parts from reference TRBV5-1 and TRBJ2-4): KAGVTQTPRYLIKTRGQQVTLSCSPISGHRSVSWYQQTPGQGLQFLFEYFSETQRNKGNFPGRFSGRQFSNSRSEMNVSTLELGDSALYLCASSFWTDKNIQYFGAGTRLSVL.

This chain's CDR3 is CASSVRREETQYF. The DNA for the CDR3 is TGTGCCAGCAGTGTCCGCAGGGAAGAGACCCAGTACTTC. The chain links TRBV2 to TRBJ2-5, with D possibly TRBD1 on 5 matching bases. From germline, CDR1 is SNHLY and CDR2 FYNNEI. The CDR3 consists of 13 residues. V gave up 4 bases and J gave up 3 bases, with 9 bases separating them.

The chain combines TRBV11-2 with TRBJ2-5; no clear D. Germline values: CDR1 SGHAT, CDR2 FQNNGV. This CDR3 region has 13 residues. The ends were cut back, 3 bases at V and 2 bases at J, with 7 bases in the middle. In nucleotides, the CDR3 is TGTGCCAGCAGCTTTTACTTACAAGAGACCCAGTACTTC. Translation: CASSFYLQETQYF. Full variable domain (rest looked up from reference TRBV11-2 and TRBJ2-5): EAGVAQSPRYKIIEKRQSVAFWCNPISGHATLYWYQQILGQGPKLLIQFQNNGVVDDSQLPKDRFSAERLKGVDSTLKIQPAKLEDSAVYLCASSFYLQETQYFGPGTRLLVL.

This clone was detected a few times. CDR3 protein: CASNVMTKGAKCYEQYV. The CDR3, as DNA: TGCGCCAGCAACGTAATGACAAAGGGGGCGAAATGCTACGAGCAGTACGTC. This rearrangement joins TRBV10-1 to TRBJ2-7; 7 bases align to TRBD1. CDR1 and CDR2 from the germline V gene are WNHNN and SYGVQD (reference sequence). V gave up 7 bases and J gave up 3 bases; unmatched junction bases: 18. The CDR3 extends over 17 amino acids.

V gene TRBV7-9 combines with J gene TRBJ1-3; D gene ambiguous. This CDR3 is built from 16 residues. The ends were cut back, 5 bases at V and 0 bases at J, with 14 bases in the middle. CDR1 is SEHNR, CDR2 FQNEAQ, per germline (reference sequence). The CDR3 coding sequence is TGTGCCAGCAGCCCGTCAGGCAGATGCTCTGGAAACACCATATATTTT. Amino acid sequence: CASSPSGRCSGNTIYF.

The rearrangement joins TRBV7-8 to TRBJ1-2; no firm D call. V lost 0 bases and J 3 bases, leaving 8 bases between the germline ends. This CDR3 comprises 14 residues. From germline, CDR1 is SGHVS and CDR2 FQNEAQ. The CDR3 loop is CASSLATGDYGYTF. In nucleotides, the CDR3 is TGTGCCAGCAGCTTAGCGACCGGTGACTATGGCTACACCTTC. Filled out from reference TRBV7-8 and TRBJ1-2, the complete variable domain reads GAGVSQSPRYKVAKRGQDVALRCDPISGHVSLFWYQQALGQGPEFLTYFQNEAQLDKSGLPSDRFFAERPEGSVSTLKIQRTQQEDSAVYLCASSLATGDYGYTFGSGTRLTVV.

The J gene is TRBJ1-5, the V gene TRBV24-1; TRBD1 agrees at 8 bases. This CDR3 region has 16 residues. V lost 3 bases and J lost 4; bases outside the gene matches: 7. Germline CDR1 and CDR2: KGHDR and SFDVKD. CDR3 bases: TGTGCCACCAGTGATCCCGGACAGGGAGGAAATCAGCCCCAGCATTTT. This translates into CATSDPGQGGNQPQHF.

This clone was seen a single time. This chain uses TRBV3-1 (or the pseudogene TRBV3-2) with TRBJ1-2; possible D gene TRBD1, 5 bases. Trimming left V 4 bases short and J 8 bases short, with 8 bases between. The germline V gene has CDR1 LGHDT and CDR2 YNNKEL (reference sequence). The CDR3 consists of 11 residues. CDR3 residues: CASSRGDGYTF. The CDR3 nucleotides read TGTGCCAGCAGCCGGGGGGACGGCTACACCTTC.

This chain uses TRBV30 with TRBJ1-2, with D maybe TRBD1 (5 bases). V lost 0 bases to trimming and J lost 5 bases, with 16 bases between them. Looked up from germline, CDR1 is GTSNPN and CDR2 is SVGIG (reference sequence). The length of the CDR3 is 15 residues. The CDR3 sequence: CAWSVQGLAGYGYTF. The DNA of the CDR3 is TGTGCCTGGAGTGTGCAGGGACTAGCGGGGTATGGCTACACCTTC.

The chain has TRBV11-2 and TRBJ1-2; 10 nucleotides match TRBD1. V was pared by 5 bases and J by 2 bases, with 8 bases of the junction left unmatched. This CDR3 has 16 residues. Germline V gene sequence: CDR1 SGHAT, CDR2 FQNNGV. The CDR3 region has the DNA TGTGCCAGCAGCGATTGGAGACAGGGGGCAAACTATGGCTACACCTTC. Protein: CASSDWRQGANYGYTF.

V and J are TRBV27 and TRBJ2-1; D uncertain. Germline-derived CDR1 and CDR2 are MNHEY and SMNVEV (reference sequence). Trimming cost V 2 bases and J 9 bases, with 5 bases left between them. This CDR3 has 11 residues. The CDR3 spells CASSLAGEQFF. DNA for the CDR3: TGTGCCAGCAGTTTAGCCGGTGAGCAGTTCTTC.

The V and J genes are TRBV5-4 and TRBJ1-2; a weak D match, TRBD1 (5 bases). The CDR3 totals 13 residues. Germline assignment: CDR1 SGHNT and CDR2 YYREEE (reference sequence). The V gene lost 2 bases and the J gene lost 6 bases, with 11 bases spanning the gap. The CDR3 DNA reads TGTGCCAGCAGCTTCCCAGGGTATCATGGCTACACCTTC. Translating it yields CASSFPGYHGYTF.

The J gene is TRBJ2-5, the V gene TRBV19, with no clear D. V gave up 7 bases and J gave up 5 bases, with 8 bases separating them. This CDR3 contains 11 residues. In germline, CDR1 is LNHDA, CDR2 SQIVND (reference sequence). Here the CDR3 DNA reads TGTGCCAGTACCTCACGCGAGACCCAGTACTTC. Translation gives CASTSRETQYF.

The CDR3 reads CAWSKQGAQPQHF. The CDR3 DNA reads as TGTGCCTGGAGTAAACAGGGCGCTCAGCCCCAGCATTTT. The chain employs TRBV30 and TRBJ1-5, with TRBD1 as a possible D gene (6 bases). The germline V and J ends were trimmed by 2 bases and 6 bases, with 11 bases remaining between them. The CDR3 extends over 13 amino acids. Looked up from germline, CDR1 is GTSNPN and CDR2 is SVGIG (reference sequence).

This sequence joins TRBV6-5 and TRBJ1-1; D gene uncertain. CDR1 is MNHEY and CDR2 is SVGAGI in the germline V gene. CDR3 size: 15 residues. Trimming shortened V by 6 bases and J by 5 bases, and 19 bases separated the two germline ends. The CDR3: CASRQPGVRKTEAFF. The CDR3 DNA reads TGTGCCAGCAGACAGCCTGGGGTAAGGAAAACTGAAGCTTTCTTT.